This T cell receptor (beta chain) was sequenced for a study of blood T cell repertoires in COVID-19 (TCRdb year 2020). Turning to the overall study: The collaborator samples originated in the United States, Italy and Spain and spanned the acute and convalescent phases of COVID-19. The prospective study material was composed of cDNA or gDNA derived from T cells, B-cell-depleted T cells, or PBMCs. Subjects who had been exposed to COVID-19, were actively infected with it, or had recovered from it provided the deeply sampled blood TCRbeta repertoires that made up the dataset. The repertoires were made available in a free public database intended to serve as a resource for research on the immune response to SARS-CoV-2. Samples were obtained from the ongoing ImmuneRACE study (first 160 participants) and from over 1,000 subjects provided by 6 global collaborators. Sample metadata almost always included a de-identified subject ID, COVID-19 status, age in years and sex. HLA class I and class II types, where available, came from metadata supplied by the sample provider rather than from assay-based typing. Summary of the overall study and its limitations: Clinical and demographic metadata were provided uncurated, with the amount varying by source and participant.

Of note for this clone: Its antigen remains undetermined. It has no much larger one-base neighbor in the sample; base qualities were not kept.

One collaborating source in Seattle enrolled patients during active infection and followed them longitudinally through the course of disease. Collaborating institutions collected whole blood in K2EDTA tubes following their own protocols. For TCRbeta analysis, collaborators shipped samples in one of three forms: frozen whole blood, isolated PBMCs, or DNA extracted from either of those sample types. Trimming at the junction amounts to 3 bases on V and 4 bases on J, and the germline ends lie 12 bases apart. In the germline V gene, CDR1 corresponds to MGHDK and CDR2 to SYGVNS. The CDR3 starts with the cysteine, ends with the phenylalanine, and has 15 residues. The DNA shown is the 45-base CDR3, in frame from base 1. TCRbeta CDR3 regions were amplified from genomic DNA using the immunoSEQ Assay, a bias-controlled multiplex PCR. The authors' analysis ran thus. Nucleated cell counts per sample were estimated from amplification of reference gene primers within the assay. Sequence reads were collapsed and filtered to measure the absolute abundance of every unique TCRbeta CDR3 rearrangement. For each sample, productive Simpson clonality was calculated as the square root of Simpson's diversity index over productive rearrangements. TCRdb holds this immuneACCESS table with in-frame rearrangements only. Some clones are missing; in checked studies, unresolved V genes explain under half, and the rest has no known cause. V and J calls and clone size are those listed in that table; D and trimming were worked out from the DNA. The sample table records 300,000 or so clones; roughly nine tenths of these occur just once. About 2.2% of the sample comes from the top ten.

The rearrangement joined TRBV25-1 to TRBJ2-2; no confident D gene assignment can be made. The receptor comes from a woman in her twenties or thirties with COVID-19, enrolled during active disease. Specimen: peripheral blood. For the CDR3, the sequence is CASSDTRVSTGELFF. DNA sequence: TGTGCCAGCAGTGACACCCGGGTTAGCACCGGGGAGCTGTTTTTT.